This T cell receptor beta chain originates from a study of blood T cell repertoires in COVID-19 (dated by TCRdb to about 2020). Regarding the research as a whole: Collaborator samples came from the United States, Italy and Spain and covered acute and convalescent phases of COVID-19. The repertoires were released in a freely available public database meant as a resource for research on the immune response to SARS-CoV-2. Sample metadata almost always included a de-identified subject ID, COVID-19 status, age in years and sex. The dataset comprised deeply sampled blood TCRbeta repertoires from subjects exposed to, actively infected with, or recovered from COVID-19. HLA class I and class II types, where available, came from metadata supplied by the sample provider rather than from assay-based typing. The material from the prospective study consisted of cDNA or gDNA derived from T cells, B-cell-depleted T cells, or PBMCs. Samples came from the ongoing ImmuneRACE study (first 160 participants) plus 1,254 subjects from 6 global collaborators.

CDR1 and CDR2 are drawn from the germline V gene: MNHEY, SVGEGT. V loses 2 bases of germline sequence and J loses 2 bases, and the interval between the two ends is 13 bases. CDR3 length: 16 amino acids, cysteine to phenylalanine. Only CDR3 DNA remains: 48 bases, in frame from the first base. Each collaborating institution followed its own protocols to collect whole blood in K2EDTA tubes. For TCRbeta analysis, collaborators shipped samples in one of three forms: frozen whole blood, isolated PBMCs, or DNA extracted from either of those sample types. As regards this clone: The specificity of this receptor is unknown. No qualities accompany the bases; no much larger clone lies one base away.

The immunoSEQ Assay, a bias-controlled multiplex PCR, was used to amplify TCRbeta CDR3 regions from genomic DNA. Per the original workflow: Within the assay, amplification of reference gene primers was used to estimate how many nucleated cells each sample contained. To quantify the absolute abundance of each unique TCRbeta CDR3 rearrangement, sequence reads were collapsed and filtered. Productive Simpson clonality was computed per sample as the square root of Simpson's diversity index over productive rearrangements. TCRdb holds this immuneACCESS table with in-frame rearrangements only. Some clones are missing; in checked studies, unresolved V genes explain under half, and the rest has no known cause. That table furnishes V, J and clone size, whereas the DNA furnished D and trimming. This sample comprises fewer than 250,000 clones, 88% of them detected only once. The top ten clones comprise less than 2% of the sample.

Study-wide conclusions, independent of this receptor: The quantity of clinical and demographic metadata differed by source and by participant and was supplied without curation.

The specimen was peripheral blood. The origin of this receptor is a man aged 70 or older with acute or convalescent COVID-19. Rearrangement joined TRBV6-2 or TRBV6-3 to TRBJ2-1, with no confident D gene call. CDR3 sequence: CASSYGTAFTYNEQFF. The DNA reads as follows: TGTGCCAGCAGTTACGGTACAGCTTTTACCTACAATGAGCAGTTCTTC.